These 3 T cell receptor beta chains share one sample of origin, sequenced in a study of T-cell reconstitution after alpha-beta-depleted transplantation in children. Unique molecular identifiers were incorporated when the TCRbeta library was constructed. TCRdb used MiXCR to reprocess the PCR reads, holding one entry per CDR3 protein. The sample holds 200,000 to 250,000 distinct CDR3 sequences, less than 9% seen once. The sample was PBMCs, mostly from graft donor cells, taken 180 days after TCRalphabeta/CD19-depleted stem cell transplant. The receptors were sampled from a male patient under 18 who had a stem cell transplant for acute lymphoblastic leukemia, so the T cells may come from the graft donor.

This clonotype was observed at least ten times. J is TRBJ2-7 and V is TRBV13; D is perhaps TRBD1 or TRBD2 (5 bases each). Germline-derived CDR1 and CDR2 are PRHDT and FYEKMQ (reference sequence). This CDR3 region has 16 residues. The V end lost 6 bases, the J end lost 1 base, and 19 bases lay between the germline ends. This chain's CDR3 is CASRSMGRGTSYEQYF. For the CDR3, the DNA is TGTGCCAGCAGATCCATGGGCCGGGGCACGTCCTACGAGCAGTACTTC.

CDR3 amino acids: CASSSGLAGDRGYQETQYF. CDR3 sequence (DNA): TGCGCCAGCAGCTCGGGACTAGCGGGAGATAGGGGGTACCAAGAGACCCAGTACTTC. J is TRBJ2-5 and V is TRBV5-1; 14 nucleotides line up with TRBD2. CDR1 and CDR2 from the germline V gene are SGHRS and YFSETQ. The CDR3 totals 19 residues. After removal of 3 bases from V and 0 bases from J, the junction contained 10 bases not matched to a gene.

This clonotype appeared a single time. A much larger clone differs by one base, so this may be a read error. This chain joins TRBV28 and TRBJ2-4, with D perhaps TRBD2 (7 bases). The CDR3 length is 14 residues. Germline V gives CDR1 MDHEN, CDR2 SYDVKM. As DNA, the CDR3 is TGTGCTCATAAGGGGGGAGGGACCAAAAACATGCAGTACTTC. Protein product: CAHKGGGTKNMQYF.